This T cell receptor (beta chain) came from a study of blood T cell repertoires in COVID-19. At the level of the study: Samples of COVID-19 (acute and convalescent) were obtained from the United States, Italy and Spain. T cells, B-cell-depleted T cells, or PBMCs provided the cDNA or gDNA that served as material.

Methods used by the authors: Researchers report that nucleated cell counts were estimated from reference gene primer amplification. Sequencing was performed with immunoSEQ multiplex PCR; in TCRdb, only in-frame clones are kept and a portion is missing. V, J and clone size were drawn from that table, and D and trimming were deduced from the DNA. This table holds around 110,000 clones, 75% to 95% found once. The origin of this receptor is a woman in her 30s with acute or convalescent COVID-19. What was sequenced was peripheral blood.

CDR3: CAWTGLAGWNEQFF. DNA of the CDR3: TGTGCCTGGACGGGACTAGCGGGGTGGAATGAGCAGTTCTTC. The rearrangement uses TRBV30 and TRBJ2-1; 13 bases are a match to TRBD2. After removal of 4 bases from V and 7 bases from J, the junction contained 4 bases not matched to a gene. The CDR3 consists of 14 residues. CDR1 is GTSNPN and CDR2 is SVGIG in the germline V gene (reference sequence).